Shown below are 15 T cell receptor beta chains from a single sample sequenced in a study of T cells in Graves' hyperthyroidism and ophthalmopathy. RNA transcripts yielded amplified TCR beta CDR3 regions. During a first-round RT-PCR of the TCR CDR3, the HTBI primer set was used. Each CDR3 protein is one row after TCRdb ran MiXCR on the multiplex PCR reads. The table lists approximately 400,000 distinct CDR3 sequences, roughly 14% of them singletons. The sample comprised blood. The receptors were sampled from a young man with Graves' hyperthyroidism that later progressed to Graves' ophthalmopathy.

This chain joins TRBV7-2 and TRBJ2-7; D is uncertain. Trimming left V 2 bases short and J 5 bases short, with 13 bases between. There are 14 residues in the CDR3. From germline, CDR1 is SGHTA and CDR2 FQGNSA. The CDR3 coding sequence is TGTGCCAGCAGCTTAACAAGAGGCGTCCACGAGCAGTACTTC. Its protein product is CASSLTRGVHEQYF. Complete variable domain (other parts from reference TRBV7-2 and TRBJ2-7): GAGVSQSPSNKVTEKGKDVELRCDPISGHTALYWYRQSLGQGLEFLIYFQGNSAPDKSGLPSDRFSAERTGGSVSTLTIQRTQQEDSAVYLCASSLTRGVHEQYFGPGTRLTVT.

As DNA, the CDR3 is TGTGCCAGCAGACCAGGGACTTTGGATACGCAGTATTTT. The encoded protein is CASRPGTLDTQYF. This chain joins TRBV28 and TRBJ2-3; a possible D gene is TRBD2 (6 bases). CDR3 length equals 13 residues. Germline lookup yields CDR1 MDHEN and CDR2 SYDVKM. Trimming removed 6 bases at V and 6 bases at J, with 13 bases between.

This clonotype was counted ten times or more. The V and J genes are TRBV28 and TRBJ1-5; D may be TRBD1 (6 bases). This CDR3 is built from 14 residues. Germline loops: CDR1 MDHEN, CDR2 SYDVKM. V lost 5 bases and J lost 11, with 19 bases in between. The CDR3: CASSPPDRRKAQHF. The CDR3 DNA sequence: TGTGCCAGCAGTCCTCCCGACAGGCGGAAAGCCCAGCATTTT.

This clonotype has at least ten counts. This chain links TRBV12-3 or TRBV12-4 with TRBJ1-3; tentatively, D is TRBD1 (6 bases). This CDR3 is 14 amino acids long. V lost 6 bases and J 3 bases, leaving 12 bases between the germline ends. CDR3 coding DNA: TGTGCCAGCAGCCTAGGGGGAAATGGAAACACCATATATTTT. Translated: CASSLGGNGNTIYF.

CDR3 nucleotides: TGTGCCTGGAGTTCTGGGACAGGGGCGGCGAGTGGCTACACCTTC. Its translation: CAWSSGTGAASGYTF. The chain joins TRBV30 to TRBJ1-2; 10 bases fit TRBD1. The CDR3 sequence is 15 residues long. Germline V gene data show CDR1 as GTSNPN and CDR2 as SVGIG (reference sequence). V gave up 2 bases and J gave up 7 bases; unmatched junction bases: 10.

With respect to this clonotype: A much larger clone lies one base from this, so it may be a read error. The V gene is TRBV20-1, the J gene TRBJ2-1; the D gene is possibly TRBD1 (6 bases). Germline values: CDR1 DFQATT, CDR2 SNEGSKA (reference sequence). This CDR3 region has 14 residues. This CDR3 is CSARFGGSYNERFF. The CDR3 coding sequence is TGCAGTGCTAGGTTTGGGGGCTCCTACAATGAGCGGTTCTTC.

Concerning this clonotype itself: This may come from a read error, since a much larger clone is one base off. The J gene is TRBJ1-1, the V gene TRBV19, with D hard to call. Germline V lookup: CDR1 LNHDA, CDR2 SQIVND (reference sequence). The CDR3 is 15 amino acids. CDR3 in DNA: TGTGCCATTAGTATTATCTCCGCTGGGAACACTGAAGCTTTCTTT. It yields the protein CAISIISAGNTEAFF.

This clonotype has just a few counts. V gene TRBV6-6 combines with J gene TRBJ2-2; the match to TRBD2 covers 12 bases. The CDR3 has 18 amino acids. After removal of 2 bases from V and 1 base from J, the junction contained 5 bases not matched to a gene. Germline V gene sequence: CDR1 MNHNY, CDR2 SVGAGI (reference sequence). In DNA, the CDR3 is TGTGCCAGCAGTTACGGGTCGACTAGCGGGGGGAACACCGGGGAGCTGTTTTTT. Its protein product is CASSYGSTSGGNTGELFF.

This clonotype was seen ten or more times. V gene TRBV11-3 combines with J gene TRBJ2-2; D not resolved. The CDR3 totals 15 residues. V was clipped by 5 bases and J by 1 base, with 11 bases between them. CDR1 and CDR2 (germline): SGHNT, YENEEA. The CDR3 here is CASSKGWWNTGELFF. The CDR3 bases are TGTGCCAGCAGCAAGGGTTGGTGGAACACCGGGGAGCTGTTTTTT.

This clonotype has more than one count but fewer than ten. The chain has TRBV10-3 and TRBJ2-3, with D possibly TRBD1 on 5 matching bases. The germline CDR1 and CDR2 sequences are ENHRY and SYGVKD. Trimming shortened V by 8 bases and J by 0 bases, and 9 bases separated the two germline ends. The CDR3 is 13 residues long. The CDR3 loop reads CAIQGASTDTQYF. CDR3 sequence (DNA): TGTGCCATCCAGGGTGCTAGCACAGATACGCAGTATTTT.

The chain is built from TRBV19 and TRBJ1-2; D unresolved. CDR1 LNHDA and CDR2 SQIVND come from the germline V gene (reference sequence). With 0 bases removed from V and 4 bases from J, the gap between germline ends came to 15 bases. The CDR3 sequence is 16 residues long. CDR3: CASSIDAEGLSYGYTF. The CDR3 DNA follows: TGTGCCAGTAGTATAGATGCCGAGGGATTGAGCTATGGCTACACCTTC.

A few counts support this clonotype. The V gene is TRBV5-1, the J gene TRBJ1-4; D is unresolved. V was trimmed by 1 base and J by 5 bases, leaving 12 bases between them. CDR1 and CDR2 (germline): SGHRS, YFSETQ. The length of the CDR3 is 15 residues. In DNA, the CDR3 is TGCGCCAGCAGCTTGAGCGGGATCGGGAATGAAAAACTGTTTTTT. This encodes CASSLSGIGNEKLFF.

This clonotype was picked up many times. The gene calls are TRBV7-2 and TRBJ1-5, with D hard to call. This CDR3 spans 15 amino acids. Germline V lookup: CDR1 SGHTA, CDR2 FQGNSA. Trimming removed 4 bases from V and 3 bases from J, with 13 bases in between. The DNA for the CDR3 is TGTGCCAGCAGCTCCCCAGAGGGCTTCAATCAGCCCCAGCATTTT. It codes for CASSSPEGFNQPQHF.

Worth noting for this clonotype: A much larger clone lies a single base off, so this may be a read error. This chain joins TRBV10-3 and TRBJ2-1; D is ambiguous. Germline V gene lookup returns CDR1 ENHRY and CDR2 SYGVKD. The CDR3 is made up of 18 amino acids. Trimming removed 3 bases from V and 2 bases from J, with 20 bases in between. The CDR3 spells CAISDPATSLSTYNEQFF. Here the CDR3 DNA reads TGTGCCATCAGTGACCCGGCGACTTCCCTGAGCACCTACAATGAGCAGTTCTTC.

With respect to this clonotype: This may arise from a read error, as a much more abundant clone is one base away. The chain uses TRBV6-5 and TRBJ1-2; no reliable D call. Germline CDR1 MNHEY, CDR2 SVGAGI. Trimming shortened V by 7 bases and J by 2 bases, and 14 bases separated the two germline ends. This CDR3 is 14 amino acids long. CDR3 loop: CASIKERANYGYTF. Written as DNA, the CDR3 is TGTGCCAGCATTAAAGAAAGGGCGAACTATGGCTACACCTTC.